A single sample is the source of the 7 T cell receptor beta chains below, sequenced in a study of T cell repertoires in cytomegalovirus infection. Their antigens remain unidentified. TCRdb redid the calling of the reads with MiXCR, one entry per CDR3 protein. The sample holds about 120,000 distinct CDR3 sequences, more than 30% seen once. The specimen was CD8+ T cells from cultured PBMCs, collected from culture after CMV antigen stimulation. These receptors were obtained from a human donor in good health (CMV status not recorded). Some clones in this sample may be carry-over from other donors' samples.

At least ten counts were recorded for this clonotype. The CDR3 bases are TGTGCCAGCAGCTTAGGCTCAGGGCCGAACACTGAAGCTTTCTTT. This sequence encodes CASSLGSGPNTEAFF. This chain uses TRBV7-8 with TRBJ1-1, with a weak D call TRBD1 (5 bases). The ends were cut back, 1 base at V and 1 base at J, with 10 bases in the middle. The CDR3 runs to 15 residues. From germline, CDR1 is SGHVS and CDR2 FQNEAQ. The entire variable domain, with the rest obtained from reference TRBV7-8 and TRBJ1-1, is as follows: GAGVSQSPRYKVAKRGQDVALRCDPISGHVSLFWYQQALGQGPEFLTYFQNEAQLDKSGLPSDRFFAERPEGSVSTLKIQRTQQEDSAVYLCASSLGSGPNTEAFFGQGTRLTVV.

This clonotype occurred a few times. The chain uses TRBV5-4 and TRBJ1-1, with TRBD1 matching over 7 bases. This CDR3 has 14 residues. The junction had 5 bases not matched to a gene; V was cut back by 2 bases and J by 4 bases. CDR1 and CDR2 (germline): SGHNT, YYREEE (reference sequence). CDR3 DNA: TGTGCCAGCAGCTTTAAGGGGGCCGTCACTGAAGCTTTCTTT. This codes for CASSFKGAVTEAFF.

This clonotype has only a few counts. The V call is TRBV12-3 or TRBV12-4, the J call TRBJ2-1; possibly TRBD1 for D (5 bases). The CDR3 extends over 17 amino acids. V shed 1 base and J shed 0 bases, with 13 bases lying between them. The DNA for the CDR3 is TGTGCCAGCAGTTTAGGGGGCGGACCTAGCTCCTACAATGAGCAGTTCTTC. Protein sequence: CASSLGGGPSSYNEQFF.

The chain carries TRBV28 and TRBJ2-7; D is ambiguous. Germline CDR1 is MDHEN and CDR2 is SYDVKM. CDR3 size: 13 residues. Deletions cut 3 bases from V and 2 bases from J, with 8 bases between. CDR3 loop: CASSFYITYEQYF. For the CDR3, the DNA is TGTGCCAGCAGTTTTTACATTACCTACGAGCAGTACTTC.

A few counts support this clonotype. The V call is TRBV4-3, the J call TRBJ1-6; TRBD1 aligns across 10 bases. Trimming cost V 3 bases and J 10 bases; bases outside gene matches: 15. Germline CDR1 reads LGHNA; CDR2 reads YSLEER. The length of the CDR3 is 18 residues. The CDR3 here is CASSQAFGRGTGESPLHF. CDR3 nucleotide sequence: TGCGCCAGCAGCCAGGCTTTCGGCCGGGGGACAGGGGAATCACCCCTCCACTTT.

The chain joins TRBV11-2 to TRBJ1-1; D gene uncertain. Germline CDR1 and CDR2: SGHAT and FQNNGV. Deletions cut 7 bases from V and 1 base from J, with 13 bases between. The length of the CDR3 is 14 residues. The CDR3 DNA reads TGTGCCAGCACCTTCGGGTTAACGAACACTGAAGCTTTCTTT. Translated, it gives CASTFGLTNTEAFF.

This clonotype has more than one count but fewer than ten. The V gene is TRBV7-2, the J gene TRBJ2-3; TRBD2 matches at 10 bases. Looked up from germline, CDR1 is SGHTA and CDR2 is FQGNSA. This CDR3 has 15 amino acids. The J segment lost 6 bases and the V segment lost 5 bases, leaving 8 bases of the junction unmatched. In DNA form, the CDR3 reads TGTGCCAGCAGCAGAAGCGGGGGGGCCTTGGATACGCAGTATTTT. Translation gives CASSRSGGALDTQYF.